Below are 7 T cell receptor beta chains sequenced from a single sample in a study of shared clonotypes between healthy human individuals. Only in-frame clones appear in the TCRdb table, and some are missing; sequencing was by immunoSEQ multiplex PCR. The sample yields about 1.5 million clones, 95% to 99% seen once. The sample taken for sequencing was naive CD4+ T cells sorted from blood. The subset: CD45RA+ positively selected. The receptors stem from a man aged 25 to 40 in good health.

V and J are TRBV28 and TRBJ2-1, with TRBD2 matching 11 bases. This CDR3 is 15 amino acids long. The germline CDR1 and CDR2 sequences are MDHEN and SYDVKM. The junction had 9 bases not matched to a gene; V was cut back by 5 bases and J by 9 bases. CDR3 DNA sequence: TGTGCCAGCAGTCCACTAGCGGGGGTGGGTGGTGAGCAGTTCTTC. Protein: CASSPLAGVGGEQFF. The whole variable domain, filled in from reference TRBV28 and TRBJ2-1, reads DVKVTQSSRYLVKRTGEKVFLECVQDMDHENMFWYRQDPGLGLRLIYFSYDVKMKEKGDIPEGYSVSREKKERFSLILESASTNQTSMYLCASSPLAGVGGEQFFGPGTRLTVL.

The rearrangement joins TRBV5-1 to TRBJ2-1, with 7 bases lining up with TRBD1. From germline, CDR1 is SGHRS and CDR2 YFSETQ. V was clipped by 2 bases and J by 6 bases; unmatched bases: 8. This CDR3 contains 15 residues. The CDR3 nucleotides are TGCGCCAGCAGCTTAGGGACAGCATCCCCCAATGAGCAGTTCTTC. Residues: CASSLGTASPNEQFF.

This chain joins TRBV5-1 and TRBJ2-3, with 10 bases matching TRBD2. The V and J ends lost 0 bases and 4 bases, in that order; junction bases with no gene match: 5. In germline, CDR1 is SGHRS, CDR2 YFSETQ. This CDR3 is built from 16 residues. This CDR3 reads CASSLASGSGADTQYF. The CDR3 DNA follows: TGCGCCAGCAGCTTGGCTAGCGGGAGTGGCGCAGATACGCAGTATTTT.

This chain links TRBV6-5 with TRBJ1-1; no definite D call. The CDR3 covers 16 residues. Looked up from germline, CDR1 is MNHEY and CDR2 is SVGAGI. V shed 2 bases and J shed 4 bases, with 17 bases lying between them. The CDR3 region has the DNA TGTGCCAGCAGTTACAGAGGACTCCCGGGAGGCACTGAAGCTTTCTTT. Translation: CASSYRGLPGGTEAFF.

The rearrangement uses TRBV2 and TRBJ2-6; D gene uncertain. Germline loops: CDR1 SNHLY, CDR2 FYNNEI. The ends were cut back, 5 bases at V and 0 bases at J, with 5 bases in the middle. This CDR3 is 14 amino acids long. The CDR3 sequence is CASSRNSGANVLTF. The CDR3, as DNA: TGTGCCAGCAGTCGAAACTCTGGGGCCAACGTCCTGACTTTC.

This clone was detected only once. The CDR3 DNA sequence: TGTGCCAGCAGCGTGGACCGAGAGACCCAGTACTTC. Protein product: CASSVDRETQYF. This chain joins TRBV28 and TRBJ2-5; no definite D call. The ends were cut back, 6 bases at V and 4 bases at J, with 9 bases in the middle. From germline, CDR1 is MDHEN and CDR2 SYDVKM. This CDR3 is 12 amino acids long.

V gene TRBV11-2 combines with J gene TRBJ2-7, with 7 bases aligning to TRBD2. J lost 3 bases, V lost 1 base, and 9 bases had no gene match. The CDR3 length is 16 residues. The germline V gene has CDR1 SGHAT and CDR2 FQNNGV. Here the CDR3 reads CASSLVGGGSFYEQYF. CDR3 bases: TGTGCCAGCAGCTTAGTAGGTGGCGGGAGTTTCTACGAGCAGTACTTC.